The clone carrying this TCR beta chain was seen a handful of times. Antigen specificity is unknown. These data come from a study of beta chain features in type 1 diabetes. Turning to the study itself: When patients were set against healthy donors, age, gender and cell yields were similar.

Study conclusions and caveats: Diminished insertions and augmented deletions at VDJ junctions characterized type 1 diabetes patients. Researchers reported that naive, central memory and Treg TCRB repertoires appeared more similar in patients than in healthy donors. PCR might favor shorter templates, equally in patients and controls.

The whole isolated RNA underwent reverse transcription, so sequencing captured expressed TCRB transcripts. Assay: immunoSEQ multiplex PCR; the TCRdb copy retains only in-frame clones and omits some. The sample has a few hundred thousand clones, 11% seen once; the top ten hold 0.015%. From germline, CDR1 is LGHNA and CDR2 YNFKEQ. The V and J ends lost 2 bases and 2 bases respectively, with 13 bases between them. This CDR3 contains 15 residues. The sample taken for sequencing was naive CD4+ T cells from blood. The chain joins TRBV4-2 to TRBJ2-7, with TRBD2 as a possible D gene (6 bases). The receptor was derived from a woman aged 25-40 years in good health. The CDR3: CASSQNGAGPYEQYF. The CDR3 region has the DNA TGTGCCAGCAGCCAAAATGGGGCGGGGCCCTACGAGCAGTACTTC.